This T cell receptor beta chain was captured by sequencing in a study of siplizumab effects on memory and regulatory T cells. Study results and limitations: A small minority of alloreactive clones were mapped to unstimulated subsets. Siplizumab caused a significant drop in alloreactive sequences traceable to unstimulated CD4+ memory cells.

On this clone itself: Its antigen is not identified.

TCRdb's table, derived via immunoSEQ multiplex PCR, lists solely in-frame clones and lacks some. The sample records roughly 120,000 clones, just over 90% being singletons. The sample consisted of Tregs sorted from blood. The receptor comes from a human donor in good health.

This CDR3 reads CAGWTGGYGYTF. CDR3 bases: TGTGCCGGATGGACAGGGGGCTATGGCTACACCTTC. The chain recombines TRBV10-3 with TRBJ1-2; 10 nucleotides match TRBD1. The V gene's germline CDR1 is ENHRY and CDR2 SYGVKD. The CDR3 has 12 amino acids. With V trimmed by 11 bases and J by 4 bases, 4 bases remained unmatched.